The entry below gives a single T cell receptor beta chain sequence along with its context. This specimen comes from a study of response to subunit inactivated influenza vaccine. V gave up 4 bases and J gave up 11 bases, with 19 bases separating them. Germline V CDR1 and CDR2: SGHTA, FQGNSA. CDR3 length: 14 residues. TCRdb independently ran MiXCR on the RT-PCR reads; one entry per CDR3 protein. The table records a few hundred thousand distinct CDR3 sequences, about 12% of them present only once. The material was non-naive T cells sorted from PBMCs, obtained 14 days before vaccination. This TCR derives from a man aged 50 or older who received an inactivated influenza vaccine. The V gene is TRBV7-2, the J gene TRBJ2-3; D tentatively fits TRBD1 or TRBD2 (5 bases each). CDR3 sequence: CASSSRDQLVGQYF. CDR3 coding DNA: TGTGCCAGCAGCTCCCGGGACCAGTTAGTAGGGCAGTATTTT.